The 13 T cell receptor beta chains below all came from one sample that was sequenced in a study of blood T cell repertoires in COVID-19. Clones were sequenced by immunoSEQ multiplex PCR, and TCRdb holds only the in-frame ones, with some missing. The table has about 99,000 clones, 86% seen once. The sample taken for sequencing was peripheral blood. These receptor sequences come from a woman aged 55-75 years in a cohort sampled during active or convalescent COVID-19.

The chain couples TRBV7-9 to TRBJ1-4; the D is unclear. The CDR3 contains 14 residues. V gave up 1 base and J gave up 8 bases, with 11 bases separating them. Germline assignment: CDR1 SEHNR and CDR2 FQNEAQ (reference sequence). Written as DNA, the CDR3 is TGTGCCAGCAGCTTAGTTAAGAGTAGCGAAAAACTGTTTTTT. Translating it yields CASSLVKSSEKLFF.

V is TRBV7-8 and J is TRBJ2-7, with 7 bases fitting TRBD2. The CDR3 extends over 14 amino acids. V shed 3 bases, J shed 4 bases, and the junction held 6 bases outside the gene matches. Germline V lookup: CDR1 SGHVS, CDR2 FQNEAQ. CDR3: CASSLSGDWYEQYF. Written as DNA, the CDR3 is TGTGCCAGCAGCTTGAGCGGGGATTGGTACGAGCAGTACTTC. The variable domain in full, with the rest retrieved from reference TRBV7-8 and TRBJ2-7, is GAGVSQSPRYKVAKRGQDVALRCDPISGHVSLFWYQQALGQGPEFLTYFQNEAQLDKSGLPSDRFFAERPEGSVSTLKIQRTQQEDSAVYLCASSLSGDWYEQYFGPGTRLTVT.

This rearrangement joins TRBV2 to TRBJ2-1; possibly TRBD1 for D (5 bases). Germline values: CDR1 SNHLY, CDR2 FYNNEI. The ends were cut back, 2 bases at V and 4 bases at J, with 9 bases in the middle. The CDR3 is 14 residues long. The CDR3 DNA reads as TGTGCCAGCAGTGAACAGGGCTCTTACAATGAGCAGTTCTTC. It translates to CASSEQGSYNEQFF.

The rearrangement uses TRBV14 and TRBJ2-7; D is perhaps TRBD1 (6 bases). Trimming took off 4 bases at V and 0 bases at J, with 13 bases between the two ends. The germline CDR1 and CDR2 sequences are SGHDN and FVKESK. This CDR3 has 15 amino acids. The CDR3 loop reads CASSPQGPSSYEQYF. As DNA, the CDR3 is TGTGCCAGCAGCCCACAGGGACCGAGCTCCTACGAGCAGTACTTC.

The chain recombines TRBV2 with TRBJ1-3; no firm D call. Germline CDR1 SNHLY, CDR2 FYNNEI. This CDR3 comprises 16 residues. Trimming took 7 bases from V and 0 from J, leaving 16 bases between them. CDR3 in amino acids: CASTPWQAYSGNTIYF. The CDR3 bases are TGTGCCAGCACCCCTTGGCAGGCCTACTCTGGAAACACCATATATTTT.

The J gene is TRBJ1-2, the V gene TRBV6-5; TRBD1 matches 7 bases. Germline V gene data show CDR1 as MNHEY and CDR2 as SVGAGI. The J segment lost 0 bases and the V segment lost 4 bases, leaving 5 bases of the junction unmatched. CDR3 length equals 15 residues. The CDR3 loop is CASSSPGQANYGYTF. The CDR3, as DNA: TGTGCCAGCAGTTCCCCTGGACAGGCTAACTATGGCTACACCTTC.

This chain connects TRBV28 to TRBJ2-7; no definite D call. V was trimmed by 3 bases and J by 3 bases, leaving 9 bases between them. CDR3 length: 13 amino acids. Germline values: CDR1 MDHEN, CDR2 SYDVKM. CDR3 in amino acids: CASSFRLNYEQYF. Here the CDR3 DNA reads TGTGCCAGCAGTTTCCGACTCAACTACGAGCAGTACTTC.

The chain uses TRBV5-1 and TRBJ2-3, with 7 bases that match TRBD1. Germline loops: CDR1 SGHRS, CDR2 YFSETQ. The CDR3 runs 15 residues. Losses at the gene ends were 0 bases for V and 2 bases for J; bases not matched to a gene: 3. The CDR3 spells CASSLETGHTDTQYF. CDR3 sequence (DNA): TGCGCCAGCAGCTTGGAGACAGGGCACACAGATACGCAGTATTTT.

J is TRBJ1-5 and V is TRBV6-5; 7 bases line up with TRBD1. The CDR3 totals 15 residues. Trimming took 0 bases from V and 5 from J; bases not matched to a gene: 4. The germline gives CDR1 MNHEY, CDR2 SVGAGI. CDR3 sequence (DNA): TGTGCCAGCAGTTACTCGGGCAGGGGGGATCAGCCCCAGCATTTT. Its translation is CASSYSGRGDQPQHF.

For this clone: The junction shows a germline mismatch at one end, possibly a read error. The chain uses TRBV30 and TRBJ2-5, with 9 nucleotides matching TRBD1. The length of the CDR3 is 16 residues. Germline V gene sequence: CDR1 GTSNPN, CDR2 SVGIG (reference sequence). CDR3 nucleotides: TGTGCCTGGAGTGTATTCGACAGGGGGAACCAGGAGACCCAGTACTTC. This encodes CAWSVFDRGNQETQYF.

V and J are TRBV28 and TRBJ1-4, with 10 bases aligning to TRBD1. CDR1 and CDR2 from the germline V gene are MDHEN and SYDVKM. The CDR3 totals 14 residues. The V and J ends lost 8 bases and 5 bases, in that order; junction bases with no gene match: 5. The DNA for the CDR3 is TGTGCCAGCGGCACGACAGGGGGCAATGAAAAACTGTTTTTT. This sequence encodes CASGTTGGNEKLFF. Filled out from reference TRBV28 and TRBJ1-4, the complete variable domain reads DVKVTQSSRYLVKRTGEKVFLECVQDMDHENMFWYRQDPGLGLRLIYFSYDVKMKEKGDIPEGYSVSREKKERFSLILESASTNQTSMYLCASGTTGGNEKLFFGSGTQLSVL.

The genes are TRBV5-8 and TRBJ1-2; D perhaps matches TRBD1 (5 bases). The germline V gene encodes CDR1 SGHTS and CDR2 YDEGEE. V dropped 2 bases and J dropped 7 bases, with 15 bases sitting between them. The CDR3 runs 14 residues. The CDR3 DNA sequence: TGTGCCAGCAGCTTCCCCCAGGGTATGAGTGGCTACACCTTC. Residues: CASSFPQGMSGYTF.

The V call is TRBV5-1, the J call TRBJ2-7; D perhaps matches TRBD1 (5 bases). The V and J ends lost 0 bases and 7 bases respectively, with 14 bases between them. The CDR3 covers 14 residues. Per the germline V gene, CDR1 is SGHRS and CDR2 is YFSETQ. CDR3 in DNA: TGCGCCAGCAGCTTGGGACAGACCCCATGGGAGCAGTACTTC. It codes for CASSLGQTPWEQYF.